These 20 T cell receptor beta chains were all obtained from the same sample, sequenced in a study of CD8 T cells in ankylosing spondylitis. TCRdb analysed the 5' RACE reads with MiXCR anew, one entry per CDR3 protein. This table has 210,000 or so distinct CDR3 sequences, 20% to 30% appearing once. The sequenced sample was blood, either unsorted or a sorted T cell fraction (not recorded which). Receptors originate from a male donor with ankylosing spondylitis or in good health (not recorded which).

CDR3 DNA sequence: TGCAGTGCTAGATCTTGGACTAGCGGGAGGAACTACAATGAGCAGTTCTTC. Translated: CSARSWTSGRNYNEQFF. The chain links TRBV20-1 to TRBJ2-1; 14 bases agree with TRBD2. CDR3 size: 17 residues. With 2 bases clipped from V and 3 bases from J, the junction kept 6 bases outside the gene matches. The germline CDR1 and CDR2 sequences are DFQATT and SNEGSKA (reference sequence).

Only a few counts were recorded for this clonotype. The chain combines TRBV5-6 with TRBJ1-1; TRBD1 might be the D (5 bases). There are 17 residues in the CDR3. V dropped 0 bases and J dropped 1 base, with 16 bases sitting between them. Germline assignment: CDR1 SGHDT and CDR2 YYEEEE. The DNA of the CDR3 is TGTGCCAGCAGCTTGGTTCGGGTGAGGGACCAGAACACTGAAGCTTTCTTT. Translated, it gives CASSLVRVRDQNTEAFF.

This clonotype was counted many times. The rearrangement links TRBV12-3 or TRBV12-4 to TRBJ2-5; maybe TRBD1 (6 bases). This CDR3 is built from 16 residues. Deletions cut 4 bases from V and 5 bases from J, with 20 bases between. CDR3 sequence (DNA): TGTGCCAGCAGTTCCCTCTGGGGGCGAACCATGGAGACCCAGTACTTC. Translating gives CASSSLWGRTMETQYF.

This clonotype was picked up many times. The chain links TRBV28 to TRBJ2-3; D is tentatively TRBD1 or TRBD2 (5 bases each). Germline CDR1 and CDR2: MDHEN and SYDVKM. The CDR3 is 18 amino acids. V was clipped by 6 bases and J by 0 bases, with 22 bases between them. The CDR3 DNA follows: TGTGCCAGCAGCCGATGGGACGGTTTCTTGATTAGCACAGATACGCAGTATTTT. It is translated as CASSRWDGFLISTDTQYF.

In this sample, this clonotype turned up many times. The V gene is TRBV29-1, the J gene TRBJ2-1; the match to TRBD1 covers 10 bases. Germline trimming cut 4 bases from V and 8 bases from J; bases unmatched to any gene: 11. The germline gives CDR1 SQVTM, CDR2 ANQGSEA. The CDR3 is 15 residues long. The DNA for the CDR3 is TGCAGCGTTGGAGGGACAGGGGAATTGATTGATGAGCAGTTCTTC. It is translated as CSVGGTGELIDEQFF.

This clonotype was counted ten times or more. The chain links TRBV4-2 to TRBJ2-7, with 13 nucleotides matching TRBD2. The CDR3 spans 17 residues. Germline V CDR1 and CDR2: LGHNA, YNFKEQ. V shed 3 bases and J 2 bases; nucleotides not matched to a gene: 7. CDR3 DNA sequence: TGTGCCAGCAGCCACCGGACTAGCGGGAGTTTCACCTACGAGCAGTACTTC. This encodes CASSHRTSGSFTYEQYF.

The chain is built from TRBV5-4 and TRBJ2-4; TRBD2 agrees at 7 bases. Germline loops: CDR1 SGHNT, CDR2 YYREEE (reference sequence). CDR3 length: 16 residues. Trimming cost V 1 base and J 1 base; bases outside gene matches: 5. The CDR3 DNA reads TGTGCCAGCAGCTTGTGGGGGGGATCGGCCAAAAACATTCAGTACTTC. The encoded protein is CASSLWGGSAKNIQYF.

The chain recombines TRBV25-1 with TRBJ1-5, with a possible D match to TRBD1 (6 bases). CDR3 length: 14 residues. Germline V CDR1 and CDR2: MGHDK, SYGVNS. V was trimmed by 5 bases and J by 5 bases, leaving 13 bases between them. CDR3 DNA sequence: TGTGCCAGCAGTAGCAGGGGATTACATCAGCCCCAGCATTTT. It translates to CASSSRGLHQPQHF. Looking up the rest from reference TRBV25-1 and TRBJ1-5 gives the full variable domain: EADIYQTPRYLVIGTGKKITLECSQTMGHDKMYWYQQDPGMELHLIHYSYGVNSTEKGDLSSESTVSRIRTEHFPLTLESARPSHTSQYLCASSSRGLHQPQHFGDGTRLSIL.

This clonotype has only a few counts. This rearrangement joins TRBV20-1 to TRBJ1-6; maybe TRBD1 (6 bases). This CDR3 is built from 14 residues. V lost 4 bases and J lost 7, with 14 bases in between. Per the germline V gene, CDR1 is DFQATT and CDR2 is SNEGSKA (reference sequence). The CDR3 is CSATGGTKNSPLHF. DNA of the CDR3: TGCAGTGCTACCGGGGGGACAAAGAATTCACCCCTCCACTTT.

CDR3 nucleotides: TGTGCCAGCAGTCCTCCGGGGTATAGCAATCAGCCCCAGCATTTT. Translated: CASSPPGYSNQPQHF. The J gene is TRBJ1-5, the V gene TRBV12-3 or TRBV12-4; D remains unclear. The CDR3 covers 15 residues. Between the trimmed V and J ends, which lost 5 bases and 0 bases, there was a span of 11 bases.

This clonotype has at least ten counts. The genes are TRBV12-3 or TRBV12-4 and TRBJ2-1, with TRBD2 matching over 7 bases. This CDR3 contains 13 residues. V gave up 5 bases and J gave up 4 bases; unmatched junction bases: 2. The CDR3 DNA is TGTGCCAGCAGTAGCGGGGCGTACAATGAGCAGTTCTTC. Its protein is CASSSGAYNEQFF.

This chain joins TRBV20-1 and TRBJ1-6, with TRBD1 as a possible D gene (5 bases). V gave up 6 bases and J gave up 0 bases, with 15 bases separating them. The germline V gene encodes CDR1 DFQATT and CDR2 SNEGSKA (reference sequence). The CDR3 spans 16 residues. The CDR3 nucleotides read TGCAGTGCAGCGACAGCTAAGAGCTCCTATAATTCACCCCTCCACTTT. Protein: CSAATAKSSYNSPLHF.

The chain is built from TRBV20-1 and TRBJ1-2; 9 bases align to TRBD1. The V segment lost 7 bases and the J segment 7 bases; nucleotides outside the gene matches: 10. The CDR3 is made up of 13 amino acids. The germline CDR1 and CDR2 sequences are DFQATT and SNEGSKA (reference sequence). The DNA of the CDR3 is TGCAGTGGGACAGGGACAGGGATCCTTGGCTACACCTTC. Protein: CSGTGTGILGYTF.

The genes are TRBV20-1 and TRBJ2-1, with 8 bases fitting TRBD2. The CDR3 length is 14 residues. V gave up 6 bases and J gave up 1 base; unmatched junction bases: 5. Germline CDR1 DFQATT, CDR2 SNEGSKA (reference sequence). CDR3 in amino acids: CSALSGRSYNEQFF. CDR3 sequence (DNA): TGCAGTGCCCTCAGCGGGAGATCCTACAATGAGCAGTTCTTC.

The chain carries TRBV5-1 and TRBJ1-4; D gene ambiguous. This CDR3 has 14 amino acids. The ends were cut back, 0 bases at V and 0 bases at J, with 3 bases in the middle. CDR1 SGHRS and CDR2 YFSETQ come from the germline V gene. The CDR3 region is CASSLGATNEKLFF. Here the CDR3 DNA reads TGCGCCAGCAGCTTGGGGGCAACTAATGAAAAACTGTTTTTT.

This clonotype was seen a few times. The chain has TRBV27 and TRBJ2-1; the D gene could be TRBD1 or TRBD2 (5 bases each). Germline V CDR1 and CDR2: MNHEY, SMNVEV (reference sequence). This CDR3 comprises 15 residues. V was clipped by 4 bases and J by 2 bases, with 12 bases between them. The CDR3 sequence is CASSSDWDPYNEQFF. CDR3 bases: TGTGCCAGCAGTTCCGACTGGGACCCCTACAATGAGCAGTTCTTC.

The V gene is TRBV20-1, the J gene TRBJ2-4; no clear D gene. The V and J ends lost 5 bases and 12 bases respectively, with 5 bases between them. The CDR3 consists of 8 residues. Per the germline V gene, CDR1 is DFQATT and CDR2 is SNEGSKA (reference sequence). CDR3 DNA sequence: TGCAGTGCTCGAAATCAGTACTTC. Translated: CSARNQYF.

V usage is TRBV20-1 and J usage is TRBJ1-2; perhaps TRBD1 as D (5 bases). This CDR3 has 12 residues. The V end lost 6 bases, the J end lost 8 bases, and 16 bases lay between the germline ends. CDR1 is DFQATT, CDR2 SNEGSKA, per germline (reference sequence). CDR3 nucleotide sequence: TGCAGTGCCTCGGCAGGGTCCGGAGGCTACACCTTC. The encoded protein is CSASAGSGGYTF.

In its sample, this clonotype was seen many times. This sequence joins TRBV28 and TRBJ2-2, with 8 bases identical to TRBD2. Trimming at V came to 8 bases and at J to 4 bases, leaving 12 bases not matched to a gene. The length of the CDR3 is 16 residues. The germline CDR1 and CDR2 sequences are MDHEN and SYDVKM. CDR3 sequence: CASSPWASGFTGELFF. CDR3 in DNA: TGTGCCAGCTCCCCCTGGGCTAGCGGGTTCACCGGGGAGCTGTTTTTT.

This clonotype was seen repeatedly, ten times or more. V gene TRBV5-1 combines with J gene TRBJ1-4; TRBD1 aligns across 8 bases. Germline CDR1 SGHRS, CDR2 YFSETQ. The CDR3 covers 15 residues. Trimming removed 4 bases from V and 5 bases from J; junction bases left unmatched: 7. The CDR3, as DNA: TGCGCCAGCAGCCTCGACGGGACAGGAAATGAAAAACTGTTTTTT. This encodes CASSLDGTGNEKLFF.